These 9 T cell receptor beta chains share one sample of origin, sequenced in a study of blood T cell repertoires in COVID-19. Here immunoSEQ multiplex PCR was the method, and the copy in TCRdb shows in-frame clones only, minus some. This table holds tens of thousands of clones, 75% to 90% found once. What was sequenced was peripheral blood. The receptors stem from a woman at least 80 years old in a cohort sampled during active or convalescent COVID-19.

This clone was detected once. V is TRBV5-1 and J is TRBJ1-4; D might be TRBD1 (5 bases). The length of the CDR3 is 14 residues. The germline gives CDR1 SGHRS, CDR2 YFSETQ. The V and J ends lost 0 bases and 15 bases respectively, with 18 bases between them. The CDR3 DNA reads as TGCGCCAGCAGCTTGGGCCAGGGTAATGAAAAGATGTTTTTT. The encoded protein is CASSLGQGNEKMFF.

V and J are TRBV7-3 and TRBJ1-3, with D possibly being TRBD1 (5 bases). The CDR3 is 15 residues long. CDR1 and CDR2 (germline): SGHTA, FQGTGA. Trimming removed 0 bases from V and 2 bases from J, with 8 bases in between. The DNA for the CDR3 is TGTGCCAGCAGCTTAACAGCAGGGACTGGAAACACCATATATTTT. Translated, it gives CASSLTAGTGNTIYF. Full variable domain (missing parts from reference TRBV7-3 and TRBJ1-3): GAGVSQTPSNKVTEKGKYVELRCDPISGHTALYWYRQSLGQGPEFLIYFQGTGAADDSGLPNDRFFAVRPEGSVSTLKIQRTERGDSAVYLCASSLTAGTGNTIYFGEGSWLTVV.

V is TRBV20-1 and J is TRBJ2-7; TRBD2 agrees at 7 bases. The germline V gene encodes CDR1 DFQATT and CDR2 SNEGSKA (reference sequence). The CDR3 is made up of 17 amino acids. With 3 bases clipped from V and 1 base from J, the junction kept 15 bases outside the gene matches. CDR3 protein: CSASNSGTGGSSYEQYF. The CDR3 coding sequence is TGCAGTGCTAGTAATTCAGGTACGGGCGGGAGTTCCTACGAGCAGTACTTC.

This sequence joins TRBV7-8 and TRBJ2-2; TRBD2 is a possible D gene (6 bases). Trimming took 5 bases from V and 5 from J, leaving 21 bases between them. CDR1 and CDR2 (germline): SGHVS, FQNEAQ. The CDR3 covers 17 residues. CDR3 DNA sequence: TGTGCCAGCAGCCCACCGGCGGGTCTAGCGACGACCGGGGAGCTGTTTTTT. This codes for CASSPPAGLATTGELFF.

This chain's CDR3 is CASSLGDRYGYTF. In DNA form, the CDR3 reads TGTGCCAGCAGCTTAGGGGACAGATATGGCTACACCTTC. This chain joins TRBV7-9 and TRBJ1-2; 7 bases align to TRBD1. This CDR3 is built from 13 residues. With V trimmed by 1 base and J by 5 bases, 1 base remained unmatched. CDR1 and CDR2 (germline): SEHNR, FQNEAQ (reference sequence).

The chain is built from TRBV20-1 and TRBJ1-2, with D tentatively TRBD1 (5 bases). This CDR3 has 13 amino acids. Trimming shortened V by 3 bases and J by 0 bases, and 8 bases separated the two germline ends. Germline CDR1 DFQATT, CDR2 SNEGSKA (reference sequence). CDR3 coding DNA: TGCAGTGCTAGTCCAGGGACTAACTATGGCTACACCTTC. It specifies CSASPGTNYGYTF.

This chain connects TRBV5-4 to TRBJ2-1; 9 bases are shared with TRBD1. After removal of 3 bases from V and 3 bases from J, the junction contained 4 bases not matched to a gene. From germline, CDR1 is SGHNT and CDR2 YYREEE (reference sequence). The CDR3 is 15 residues long. The CDR3 sequence is CASSSGQGNYNEQFF. The CDR3 nucleotides are TGTGCCAGCAGCTCGGGACAGGGTAACTACAATGAGCAGTTCTTC.

The rearrangement links TRBV18 to TRBJ2-3; possible D gene TRBD2, 6 bases. Trimming stripped 3 bases from V and 5 bases from J, with 12 bases between. Germline values: CDR1 KGHSH, CDR2 LQKENI. The CDR3 runs 14 residues. The CDR3 DNA reads as TGTGCCAGCTCACCTCCGGGGGTCGGAGATACGCAGTATTTT. Its protein product is CASSPPGVGDTQYF.

V gene TRBV18 combines with J gene TRBJ2-1; D may be TRBD1 (6 bases). The length of the CDR3 is 15 residues. Looked up from germline, CDR1 is KGHSH and CDR2 is LQKENI. V shed 2 bases and J shed 8 bases, with 16 bases lying between them. The CDR3: CASSPMVVRGDEQFF. CDR3 in DNA: TGTGCCAGCTCACCAATGGTGGTCAGGGGCGATGAGCAGTTCTTC.